This entry lists 6 T cell receptor beta chains sequenced from one sample in a study of beta chain features in type 1 diabetes. What was sequenced were expressed TCRB transcripts, since all of the isolated RNA had been reverse transcribed. TCRdb's table, derived via immunoSEQ multiplex PCR, lists solely in-frame clones and lacks some. The sample lists around 250,000 clones, 25% to 35% seen once, with roughly 4.1% in the top ten. The sequencing input was central memory CD4+ T cells from blood. The receptor set was obtained from a man aged 30 to 39 in good health.

This clone turned up a few times. The chain links TRBV28 to TRBJ1-5; 7 bases map to TRBD1. Germline assignment: CDR1 MDHEN and CDR2 SYDVKM. This CDR3 is built from 15 residues. Trimming removed 5 bases from V and 11 bases from J; junction bases left unmatched: 15. The CDR3, as DNA: TGTGCCAGCAGTGGGGGACAGTTGGAAAAAACGGCCCAGCATTTT. Amino acids: CASSGGQLEKTAQHF.

The table lists this clone with a few counts. The V call is TRBV10-3, the J call TRBJ2-3; TRBD1 is a possible D gene (5 bases). V was shortened by 3 bases and J by 2 bases, with 6 bases between the two germline ends. Germline V gene data show CDR1 as ENHRY and CDR2 as SYGVKD. This CDR3 is built from 13 residues. CDR3 loop: CAISEQVTDTQYF. The DNA of the CDR3 is TGTGCCATCAGTGAACAGGTCACAGATACGCAGTATTTT.

The V call is TRBV19, the J call TRBJ1-5, with D perhaps TRBD1 (6 bases). This CDR3 region has 17 residues. Germline V lookup: CDR1 LNHDA, CDR2 SQIVND (reference sequence). Trimming took 6 bases from V and 5 from J, leaving 23 bases between them. CDR3 DNA sequence: TGTGCCAGTAGGAACGACGGCGGCGGGGGGCTGTATCAGCCCCAGCATTTT. Amino acids: CASRNDGGGGLYQPQHF. Complete variable domain (other parts from reference TRBV19 and TRBJ1-5): DGGITQSPKYLFRKEGQNVTLSCEQNLNHDAMYWYRQDPGQGLRLIYYSQIVNDFQKGDIAEGYSVSREKKESFPLTVTSAQKNPTAFYLCASRNDGGGGLYQPQHFGDGTRLSIL.

The chain employs TRBV5-6 and TRBJ1-5; 7 nucleotides agree with TRBD1. The CDR3 contains 14 residues. Trimming took 5 bases from V and 0 from J; bases not matched to a gene: 2. Germline V gene sequence: CDR1 SGHDT, CDR2 YYEEEE. In nucleotides, the CDR3 is TGTGCCAGCAGTGGACAGGATAGCAATCAGCCCCAGCATTTT. Translating it yields CASSGQDSNQPQHF. Full variable domain (outside the CDR3, taken from reference TRBV5-6 and TRBJ1-5): DAGVTQSPTHLIKTRGQQVTLRCSPKSGHDTVSWYQQALGQGPQFIFQYYEEEERQRGNFPDRFSGHQFPNYSSELNVNALLLGDSALYLCASSGQDSNQPQHFGDGTRLSIL.

This sequence joins TRBV5-4 and TRBJ2-1; D gene ambiguous. Trimming stripped 5 bases from V and 4 bases from J, with 7 bases between. The CDR3 runs to 12 residues. Germline CDR1 reads SGHNT; CDR2 reads YYREEE (reference sequence). CDR3 DNA: TGTGCCAGCAGTCGCGGTTACAATGAGCAGTTCTTC. It yields the protein CASSRGYNEQFF.

The rearrangement joins TRBV7-2 to TRBJ2-1; no definite D call. Trimming took 6 bases from V and 3 from J, leaving 12 bases between them. The length of the CDR3 is 14 residues. The germline V gene has CDR1 SGHTA and CDR2 FQGNSA. The CDR3 sequence is CASSAQSDYNEQFF. CDR3 in DNA: TGTGCCAGCAGTGCCCAGAGCGACTACAATGAGCAGTTCTTC.